The next 8 T cell receptor beta chains were all read from a single sample in a study of blood T cell repertoires in COVID-19 (dated by TCRdb to 2018 to 2021). Libraries were made using the immunoSEQ multiplex PCR assay. TCRdb carries this immuneACCESS record with in-frame sequences only. Its versions omit some clonotypes, under half of them owing to an unresolved V gene in the studies checked, with the rest unexplained. This sample has 250,000 to 300,000 clones in its table, and about nine tenths of those were observed once. The ten largest clonotypes hold approximately 13% of the sample. The sequenced material came from peripheral blood. These receptors all stem from a woman aged 60-75 years with acute or convalescent COVID-19.

This clone was detected a few times. This rearrangement joins TRBV19 to TRBJ2-2; D may be TRBD2 (5 bases). V lost 2 bases and J lost 5, with 15 bases in between. CDR3 length: 16 residues. Germline lookup yields CDR1 LNHDA and CDR2 SQIVND (reference sequence). The CDR3 is CASSITPREGTGELFF. CDR3 nucleotide sequence: TGTGCCAGTAGTATAACCCCACGAGAGGGAACCGGGGAGCTGTTTTTT.

This clone has a single count. V is TRBV3-1 (or the pseudogene TRBV3-2) and J is TRBJ1-6; a weak D match, TRBD1 (6 bases). The CDR3 spans 14 residues. Germline V gene data show CDR1 as LGHDT and CDR2 as YNNKEL (reference sequence). V was cut by 11 bases and J by 11 bases, with 22 bases left in between. The chain's CDR3 is CARRPRGDGAPLHF. Written as DNA, the CDR3 is TGTGCCCGTAGGCCCAGGGGCGATGGGGCACCCCTCCACTTT.

The chain combines TRBV28 with TRBJ2-7; 13 positions match TRBD2. The CDR3 sequence is 18 residues long. The germline CDR1 and CDR2 sequences are MDHEN and SYDVKM. V gave up 8 bases and J gave up 0 bases; unmatched junction bases: 13. The CDR3 DNA sequence: TGTGCCAGCCAAACCGGGACTAGCGGGGTTACTAGCTCCTACGAGCAGTACTTC. Translating it yields CASQTGTSGVTSSYEQYF. Full variable domain (missing parts from reference TRBV28 and TRBJ2-7): DVKVTQSSRYLVKRTGEKVFLECVQDMDHENMFWYRQDPGLGLRLIYFSYDVKMKEKGDIPEGYSVSREKKERFSLILESASTNQTSMYLCASQTGTSGVTSSYEQYFGPGTRLTVT.

The genes are TRBV3-1 (or the pseudogene TRBV3-2) and TRBJ2-2, with 14 bases lining up with TRBD2. The CDR3 sequence is 20 residues long. The V gene's germline CDR1 is LGHDT and CDR2 YNNKEL (reference sequence). With 2 bases clipped from V and 6 bases from J, the junction kept 14 bases outside the gene matches. The CDR3 spells CASSQPGTSGSGGGSGELFF. The CDR3 DNA is TGTGCCAGCAGCCAACCCGGGACTAGCGGGAGTGGGGGTGGCTCCGGGGAGCTGTTTTTT.

This clone has only a few counts. The chain uses TRBV5-4 and TRBJ1-2; TRBD1 matches at 7 bases. Per germline, CDR1 SGHNT and CDR2 YYREEE (reference sequence). Trimming cost V 5 bases and J 3 bases; bases outside gene matches: 7. The length of the CDR3 is 14 residues. This chain's CDR3 is CASSLEGAHYGYTF. In nucleotides, the CDR3 is TGTGCCAGCAGTCTGGAGGGGGCTCACTATGGCTACACCTTC.

This chain connects TRBV7-2 to TRBJ1-4; TRBD1 matches at 10 bases. Trimming cost V 7 bases and J 0 bases; bases outside gene matches: 2. This CDR3 has 15 amino acids. Germline CDR1 SGHTA, CDR2 FQGNSA. CDR3 in amino acids: CASKGQGATNEKLFF. DNA of the CDR3: TGTGCCAGCAAAGGACAGGGGGCAACTAATGAAAAACTGTTTTTT.

The rearrangement uses TRBV11-2 and TRBJ1-1; a possible D gene is TRBD1 (5 bases). The CDR3 sequence is 16 residues long. Trimming shortened V by 0 bases and J by 1 base, and 12 bases separated the two germline ends. CDR1 SGHAT and CDR2 FQNNGV come from the germline V gene. CDR3 coding DNA: TGTGCCAGCAGCTTAGATTTCAACCAGGGGAACACTGAAGCTTTCTTT. It yields the protein CASSLDFNQGNTEAFF.

The CDR3 region is CASRYIAGGINEQFF. The CDR3 nucleotides read TGTGCCAGCAGATACATAGCGGGAGGGATCAATGAGCAGTTCTTC. The chain couples TRBV27 to TRBJ2-1; TRBD2 matches at 11 bases. The CDR3 has 15 residues. V trimming: 6 bases; J trimming: 6 bases; junction bases outside the gene matches: 7. Germline values: CDR1 MNHEY, CDR2 SMNVEV (reference sequence).